This TCR beta chain was sequenced for a study of PD-L1 blockade in urothelial cancer. Looking at the study overall: Each participant's history included 0 to 3 prior chemotherapy regimens.

Germline CDR1 is SGHTA and CDR2 is FQGNSA. V shed 8 bases and J 3 bases; nucleotides not matched to a gene: 13. The CDR3 totals 15 residues. The method was immunoSEQ multiplex PCR; TCRdb's version includes in-frame clones alone and lacks a portion of them. The sample yields tens of thousands of clones, 84% seen once. Time point given: pretreatment peripheral blood. J is TRBJ2-7 and V is TRBV7-2; 7 bases map to TRBD2. Source: PBMCs, taken around atezolizumab (anti-PD-L1) treatment. This receptor was identified in a woman in her seventies with urothelial cancer. CDR3 in amino acids: CASSIREGGYYEQYF. Here the CDR3 DNA reads TGTGCCAGCTCCATTAGAGAGGGAGGGTACTACGAGCAGTACTTC.